A selection of T cell receptor beta chains follows, all from one sample in a study of early stage breast cancer tumors. Here immunoSEQ multiplex PCR was the method, and the copy in TCRdb shows in-frame clones only, minus some. Found here are some 6,000 clones, around 70% of them singletons; the top ten hold 12% to 15%. The specimen was normal breast tissue next to the tumor. The origin of the receptors is a person aged 55 to 75 with breast cancer. Both conserved end residues are part of each CDR3. A D gene is named only where the DNA matches it firmly. Rows may omit the clone size; those that give it use once, few, many or a size class.

d_gene: .; j_gene: TRBJ1-3; abundance: .; v_gene: TRBV11-2; CDR3aa: CASRHPGRFSGNTIYF; CDR3nt: TGTGCCAGCAGACACCCTGGGAGGTTCTCTGGAAACACCATATATTTT
d_gene: .; j_gene: TRBJ2-2; abundance: .; v_gene: TRBV6-1; CDR3aa: CASSFTGTYLRELFF; CDR3nt: TGTGCCAGCAGCTTTACCGGGACCTATCTTCGGGAGCTGTTTTTT
d_gene: .; j_gene: TRBJ1-1; abundance: .; v_gene: TRBV30; CDR3aa: CAWSVNPGTEAFF; CDR3nt: TGTGCCTGGAGTGTTAACCCGGGCACTGAAGCTTTCTTT
d_gene: TRBD1; j_gene: TRBJ1-4; abundance: few; v_gene: TRBV6-5; CDR3aa: CASGQVNEKLFF; CDR3nt: TGTGCCAGCGGACAGGTGAATGAAAAACTGTTTTTT
d_gene: .; j_gene: TRBJ2-1; abundance: .; v_gene: TRBV19; CDR3aa: CASTPTESSYNEQFF; CDR3nt: TGTGCCAGTACCCCGACAGAGAGCTCCTACAATGAGCAGTTCTTC
d_gene: .; j_gene: TRBJ1-1; abundance: .; v_gene: TRBV5-6; CDR3aa: CASSSTGGPTEAFF; CDR3nt: TGTGCCAGCAGCTCAACCGGCGGGCCCACTGAAGCTTTCTTT
d_gene: .; j_gene: TRBJ1-1; abundance: .; v_gene: TRBV29-1; CDR3aa: CSVHYPTRNTEAFF; CDR3nt: TGCAGCGTCCATTATCCAACTAGGAACACTGAAGCTTTCTTT
d_gene: .; j_gene: TRBJ1-4; abundance: .; v_gene: TRBV2; CDR3aa: CASRREGRKLFF; CDR3nt: TGTGCCAGCAGAAGGGAGGGACGAAAACTGTTTTTT
d_gene: .; j_gene: TRBJ2-2; abundance: .; v_gene: TRBV6-1; CDR3aa: CASSEIHQVPSDTGELFF; CDR3nt: TGTGCCAGCAGTGAAATCCACCAGGTTCCAAGCGACACCGGGGAGCTGTTTTTT
d_gene: TRBD1; j_gene: TRBJ2-7; abundance: .; v_gene: TRBV11-3; CDR3aa: CASSFGTGSDEQYF; CDR3nt: TGTGCCAGCAGCTTCGGGACAGGGTCCGACGAGCAGTACTTC
d_gene: TRBD1; j_gene: TRBJ2-1; abundance: .; v_gene: TRBV7-6; CDR3aa: CASSLAWGQETLGEQFF; CDR3nt: TGTGCCAGCAGCTTAGCTTGGGGACAGGAGACCTTAGGCGAGCAGTTCTTC
d_gene: TRBD2; j_gene: TRBJ2-3; abundance: .; v_gene: TRBV5-4; CDR3aa: CASSADLAGAGTQYF; CDR3nt: TGTGCCAGCAGCGCGGATCTAGCGGGAGCAGGTACGCAGTATTTT
d_gene: .; j_gene: TRBJ2-2; abundance: .; v_gene: TRBV28; CDR3aa: CASSLTTGNTGELFF; CDR3nt: TGTGCCAGCAGTTTAACTACAGGGAACACCGGGGAGCTGTTTTTT
d_gene: TRBD2; j_gene: TRBJ2-3; abundance: .; v_gene: TRBV6-1; CDR3aa: CASTLGEGGTDTQYF; CDR3nt: TGTGCCAGCACCCTGGGGGAGGGTGGCACAGATACGCAGTATTTT
d_gene: TRBD1; j_gene: TRBJ1-1; abundance: .; v_gene: TRBV18; CDR3aa: CASSPPWTGGGTEAFF; CDR3nt: TGTGCCAGCTCACCACCTTGGACAGGGGGAGGCACTGAAGCTTTCTTT
d_gene: TRBD1; j_gene: TRBJ1-6; abundance: .; v_gene: TRBV4-2; CDR3aa: CASSQADRGGTPLHF; CDR3nt: TGTGCCAGCAGCCAAGCGGACAGGGGCGGGACACCCCTCCACTTT
d_gene: TRBD2; j_gene: TRBJ2-7; abundance: few; v_gene: TRBV10-3; CDR3aa: CAISEPSGGQSFYEQYF; CDR3nt: TGTGCCATCAGTGAGCCTAGCGGGGGCCAAAGTTTCTACGAGCAGTACTTC
d_gene: .; j_gene: TRBJ1-1; abundance: .; v_gene: TRBV18; CDR3aa: CASSPLPLQGSTEAFF; CDR3nt: TGTGCCAGCTCACCACTGCCCCTACAGGGATCCACTGAAGCTTTCTTT
d_gene: .; j_gene: TRBJ2-2; abundance: medium-sized; v_gene: TRBV5-4; CDR3aa: CASSSGANTGELFF; CDR3nt: TGTGCCAGCAGCTCCGGTGCGAACACCGGGGAGCTGTTTTTT
d_gene: .; j_gene: TRBJ2-3; abundance: .; v_gene: TRBV9; CDR3aa: CASSVSRLTTDTQYF; CDR3nt: TGTGCCAGCAGCGTATCACGCCTTACCACAGATACGCAGTATTTT
d_gene: .; j_gene: TRBJ2-5; abundance: once; v_gene: TRBV27; CDR3aa: CASRGLRETQYF; CDR3nt: TGTGCCAGCAGAGGGTTACGAGAGACCCAGTACTTC
d_gene: .; j_gene: TRBJ1-1; abundance: .; v_gene: TRBV2; CDR3aa: CASSEEGRGKVEAFF; CDR3nt: TGTGCCAGCAGTGAAGAAGGGCGGGGTAAGGTTGAAGCTTTCTTT
d_gene: TRBD2; j_gene: TRBJ2-3; abundance: .; v_gene: TRBV11-2; CDR3aa: CASSYPPGLRTDTQYF; CDR3nt: TGTGCCAGCAGCTACCCGCCGGGACTACGCACAGATACGCAGTATTTT
d_gene: .; j_gene: TRBJ2-3; abundance: .; v_gene: TRBV27; CDR3aa: CASSFSSLSTDTQYF; CDR3nt: TGTGCCAGCAGTTTTTCCAGTCTTAGCACAGATACGCAGTATTTT
d_gene: .; j_gene: TRBJ2-7; abundance: .; v_gene: TRBV19; CDR3aa: CASSIKGPYEQYF; CDR3nt: TGTGCCAGTAGTATAAAGGGCCCCTACGAGCAGTACTTC
d_gene: TRBD2; j_gene: TRBJ2-5; abundance: .; v_gene: TRBV7-7; CDR3aa: CASSPLSSFGTSGIQETQYF; CDR3nt: TGTGCTAGCAGCCCCCTTTCTTCCTTTGGAACTAGCGGGATTCAAGAGACCCAGTACTTC
d_gene: TRBD1; j_gene: TRBJ2-7; abundance: .; v_gene: TRBV10-3; CDR3aa: CAISESPGQVGTLSYEQYF; CDR3nt: TGTGCCATCAGTGAGTCCCCCGGACAGGTCGGTACTTTGTCCTACGAGCAGTACTTC
d_gene: .; j_gene: TRBJ2-1; abundance: .; v_gene: TRBV7-9; CDR3aa: CASSRWSSDEQFF; CDR3nt: TGTGCCAGCAGCCGATGGAGCTCGGATGAGCAGTTCTTC
d_gene: .; j_gene: TRBJ2-6; abundance: .; v_gene: TRBV30; CDR3aa: CAWTRGAGANVLTF; CDR3nt: TGTGCCTGGACACGTGGGGCTGGGGCCAACGTCCTGACTTTC
d_gene: TRBD2; j_gene: TRBJ2-4; abundance: .; v_gene: TRBV10-3; CDR3aa: CAISDDTGGIDIQYF; CDR3nt: TGTGCCATCAGCGATGACACGGGAGGAATTGACATTCAGTACTTC
d_gene: TRBD2; j_gene: TRBJ2-3; abundance: .; v_gene: TRBV29-1; CDR3aa: CSVEELFASGSTDTQYF; CDR3nt: TGCAGCGTTGAAGAACTCTTCGCTAGCGGGTCCACAGATACGCAGTATTTT
d_gene: TRBD1; j_gene: TRBJ2-6; abundance: .; v_gene: TRBV9; CDR3aa: CASSVGQGAGANVLTF; CDR3nt: TGTGCCAGCAGCGTAGGACAGGGGGCTGGGGCCAACGTCCTGACTTTC
d_gene: TRBD1; j_gene: TRBJ2-7; abundance: .; v_gene: TRBV9; CDR3aa: CASSVEDRGLGEQYF; CDR3nt: TGTGCCAGCAGCGTAGAGGACAGGGGGCTAGGCGAGCAGTACTTC
d_gene: TRBD2; j_gene: TRBJ2-3; abundance: .; v_gene: TRBV7-2; CDR3aa: CASSSSGARIGTQYF; CDR3nt: TGTGCCAGCAGCTCCAGCGGGGCCCGGATAGGTACGCAGTATTTT
d_gene: .; j_gene: TRBJ2-1; abundance: .; v_gene: TRBV6-1; CDR3aa: CASLEQGHNEQFF; CDR3nt: TGTGCCAGCTTAGAACAGGGACACAATGAGCAGTTCTTC
d_gene: TRBD2; j_gene: TRBJ2-3; abundance: .; v_gene: TRBV9; CDR3aa: CASSATSGESTDTQYF; CDR3nt: TGTGCCAGCAGCGCCACTAGCGGGGAGAGCACAGATACGCAGTATTTT
d_gene: .; j_gene: TRBJ2-7; abundance: .; v_gene: TRBV9; CDR3aa: CASSVDSDPYEQYF; CDR3nt: TGTGCCAGCAGCGTAGATTCCGATCCCTACGAGCAGTACTTC
d_gene: .; j_gene: TRBJ1-1; abundance: .; v_gene: TRBV7-3; CDR3aa: CASSSGGQTEAFF; CDR3nt: TGTGCCAGCAGCTCCGGGGGCCAGACTGAAGCTTTCTTT
d_gene: TRBD1; j_gene: TRBJ1-5; abundance: .; v_gene: TRBV10-3; CDR3aa: CAISDSDRGSLSNQPQHF; CDR3nt: TGTGCCATCAGTGACTCCGACAGGGGGTCCCTTAGCAATCAGCCCCAGCATTTT
d_gene: .; j_gene: TRBJ2-7; abundance: .; v_gene: TRBV2; CDR3aa: CASSESGYEQYF; CDR3nt: TGTGCCAGCAGTGAAAGTGGCTACGAGCAGTACTTC
d_gene: .; j_gene: TRBJ1-4; abundance: .; v_gene: TRBV15; CDR3aa: CATSSGMLNEKLFF; CDR3nt: TGTGCCACCAGCAGTGGGATGCTTAATGAAAAACTGTTTTTT
d_gene: .; j_gene: TRBJ1-3; abundance: few; v_gene: TRBV7-9; CDR3aa: CASSVGVASVGNTIYF; CDR3nt: TGTGCCAGCAGCGTAGGTGTGGCATCGGTAGGAAACACCATATATTTT
d_gene: TRBD1; j_gene: TRBJ2-5; abundance: .; v_gene: TRBV11-1; CDR3aa: CASSPGTGGMKTQYF; CDR3nt: TGTGCCAGCAGCCCCGGGACAGGGGGCATGAAGACCCAGTACTTC
d_gene: .; j_gene: TRBJ2-1; abundance: .; v_gene: TRBV27; CDR3aa: CASSFRSYNEQFF; CDR3nt: TGTGCCAGCAGTTTTAGGTCTTACAATGAGCAGTTCTTC
d_gene: TRBD2; j_gene: TRBJ2-5; abundance: once; v_gene: TRBV7-7; CDR3aa: CASSLAPSGGQETQYF; CDR3nt: TGTGCTAGCAGCTTAGCACCTAGCGGGGGGCAAGAGACCCAGTACTTC
d_gene: TRBD1; j_gene: TRBJ2-2; abundance: .; v_gene: TRBV30; CDR3aa: CAWSRGQGIPGELFF; CDR3nt: TGTGCCTGGAGTCGAGGACAGGGGATTCCCGGGGAGCTGTTTTTT
d_gene: .; j_gene: TRBJ2-2; abundance: .; v_gene: TRBV19; CDR3aa: CASSDVNTGELFF; CDR3nt: TGTGCCAGTAGTGACGTGAACACCGGGGAGCTGTTTTTT
d_gene: .; j_gene: TRBJ1-5; abundance: .; v_gene: TRBV18; CDR3aa: CASSPAQPNQPQHF; CDR3nt: TGTGCCAGCTCACCAGCACAGCCAAATCAGCCCCAGCATTTT
d_gene: .; j_gene: TRBJ2-1; abundance: .; v_gene: TRBV27; CDR3aa: CASSRGARNEQFF; CDR3nt: TGTGCCAGCAGTAGGGGGGCTAGGAATGAGCAGTTCTTC
d_gene: .; j_gene: TRBJ2-7; abundance: .; v_gene: TRBV5-1; CDR3aa: CASSLDGGEQYF; CDR3nt: TGCGCCAGCAGCTTGGATGGGGGCGAGCAGTACTTC
d_gene: .; j_gene: TRBJ2-7; abundance: few; v_gene: TRBV6-1; CDR3aa: CASSEGMETDEQYF; CDR3nt: TGTGCCAGCAGTGAAGGTATGGAAACAGACGAGCAGTACTTC
d_gene: .; j_gene: TRBJ2-7; abundance: few; v_gene: TRBV7-2; CDR3aa: CASSLGGISYEQYF; CDR3nt: TGTGCCAGCAGCTTAGGCGGGATTTCCTACGAGCAGTACTTC
d_gene: TRBD1; j_gene: TRBJ1-6; abundance: few; v_gene: TRBV5-1; CDR3aa: CASRETGEISPLHF; CDR3nt: TGCGCCAGCAGAGAGACAGGGGAGATTTCACCCCTCCACTTT
d_gene: .; j_gene: TRBJ2-6; abundance: few; v_gene: TRBV27; CDR3aa: CASSRWGANVLTF; CDR3nt: TGTGCCAGCAGTCGCTGGGGGGCCAACGTCCTGACTTTC
d_gene: TRBD2; j_gene: TRBJ2-3; abundance: .; v_gene: TRBV2; CDR3aa: CASNGLAATDTQYF; CDR3nt: TGTGCCAGCAATGGGCTAGCGGCCACAGATACGCAGTATTTT